A selection of T cell receptor beta chains follows, all from one sample in a study of blood T cell repertoires in COVID-19. Here immunoSEQ multiplex PCR was the method, and the copy in TCRdb shows in-frame clones only, minus some. Of about 95,000 clones in the sample, approximately 80% were seen once. The sequenced sample consisted of peripheral blood. These receptors came from a man at least 80 years old with COVID-19, enrolled during active disease. Both conserved end residues are part of each CDR3. A D gene is named only where the DNA matches it firmly. Clone size is stated in some rows and not others, as once, few, many or a class when expanded.

j_call,v_call,d_call,clone_size,cdr3_aa,cdr3_nt
TRBJ1-4,TRBV4-1,NA,once,CASSQDEGGTGKLFF,TGCGCCAGCAGCCAAGATGAAGGGGGAACTGGAAAACTGTTTTTT
TRBJ1-2,TRBV10-3,NA,NA,CAIKGGRDYGYTF,TGTGCCATCAAAGGGGGTAGGGACTATGGCTACACCTTC
TRBJ1-1,TRBV27,NA,NA,CASSFTSRAKNTEAFF,TGTGCCAGCAGTTTTACCTCCAGGGCGAAGAACACTGAAGCTTTCTTT
TRBJ2-2,TRBV4-1,NA,NA,CASSQEGATGNTGELFF,TGCGCCAGCAGCCAAGAGGGGGCCACAGGGAACACCGGGGAGCTGTTTTTT
TRBJ2-3,TRBV7-9,TRBD2,NA,CASSAPPRLAGTTDTQYF,TGTGCCAGCAGCGCCCCCCCTCGACTAGCGGGGACCACAGATACGCAGTATTTT
TRBJ1-3,TRBV4-1,NA,few,CASSQPSGSGNTIYF,TGCGCCAGCAGCCAACCTTCAGGGTCAGGAAACACCATATATTTT
TRBJ2-5,TRBV20-1,NA,NA,CSASSSLGGETQYF,TGCAGTGCTAGTTCCAGCCTGGGGGGAGAGACCCAGTACTTC
TRBJ2-1,TRBV4-2,TRBD2,many,CASSQDYQREYNEQFF,TGTGCCAGCAGCCAAGATTACCAGCGGGAATACAATGAGCAGTTCTTC
TRBJ1-5,TRBV19,TRBD1,few,CASSTGAGGQPQHF,TGTGCCAGTTCTACAGGGGCGGGTGGCCAGCCCCAGCATTTT
TRBJ2-1,TRBV5-1,TRBD2,NA,CASSLATRLAGLLYNEQFF,TGCGCCAGCAGCTTGGCCACTAGACTAGCGGGCCTTCTCTACAATGAGCAGTTCTTC
TRBJ1-2,TRBV5-1,NA,NA,CASSLGQRINYGYTF,TGCGCCAGCAGCTTGGGACAGAGGATAAACTATGGCTACACCTTC
TRBJ1-1,TRBV5-1,NA,few,CASTWEGRRGTEAFF,TGCGCCAGCACCTGGGAGGGTCGTAGGGGGACTGAAGCTTTCTTT
TRBJ2-7,TRBV4-3,NA,NA,CASRLRDTPTYEQYF,TGCGCCAGCAGACTCCGGGACACTCCAACCTACGAGCAGTACTTC
TRBJ2-7,TRBV11-2,TRBD1,NA,CASSLYRGAYEQYF,TGTGCCAGCAGCTTATACAGGGGAGCCTACGAGCAGTACTTC
TRBJ2-7,TRBV11-3,NA,NA,CASSHQPETYEQYF,TGTGCCAGCAGCCATCAACCAGAAACCTACGAGCAGTACTTC
TRBJ2-5,TRBV10-2,TRBD2,NA,CASRNGLAGGGPHF,TGCGCCAGCAGAAATGGACTAGCGGGCGGGGGTCCCCACTTC
TRBJ2-2,TRBV4-1,TRBD2,NA,CASSQGLAGGMNTGELFF,TGCGCCAGCAGCCAGGGTCTAGCGGGGGGGATGAACACCGGGGAGCTGTTTTTT
TRBJ2-5,TRBV7-9,TRBD2,NA,CASSGMTSGPQETQYF,TGTGCCAGCAGCGGAATGACTAGCGGCCCACAAGAGACCCAGTACTTC
TRBJ1-3,TRBV3-1/TRBV3-2,TRBD1,NA,CASSRQGANTIYF,TGTGCCAGCAGTCGACAGGGGGCAAACACCATATATTTT
TRBJ1-6,TRBV5-6,NA,NA,CASSRLDGGALGNSPLHF,TGTGCCAGCAGTCGCCTCGACGGGGGGGCGCTCGGTAATTCACCCCTCCACTTT
TRBJ1-1,TRBV7-9,NA,once,CASSLTGNTEAFF,TGTGCCAGCAGCCTTACAGGGAACACTGAAGCTTTCTTT
TRBJ1-5,TRBV7-8,NA,NA,CASSLAGRRQPQHF,TGTGCCAGCAGCTTAGCGGGGCGCAGACAGCCCCAGCATTTT
TRBJ2-7,TRBV18,NA,NA,CASSPPGQEQYF,TGTGCCAGCTCACCACCGGGACAAGAGCAGTACTTC
TRBJ1-1,TRBV28,TRBD1,NA,CASSPNRGTEAFF,TGTGCCAGCAGTCCCAACAGGGGGACTGAAGCTTTCTTT
TRBJ2-7,TRBV7-9,TRBD2,NA,CASSSASGVSSYEQYF,TGTGCCAGCAGCTCAGCTAGCGGGGTTTCCTCCTACGAGCAGTACTTC
TRBJ2-7,TRBV2,TRBD1,NA,CASRGGSVASEQYF,TGTGCCAGCCGAGGGGGCAGTGTCGCATCCGAGCAGTACTTC
TRBJ1-2,TRBV27,NA,few,CASSFFGGGGPINYGYTF,TGTGCCAGCAGTTTTTTCGGAGGCGGGGGACCTATAAACTATGGCTACACCTTC
TRBJ2-7,TRBV3-1/TRBV3-2,TRBD2,NA,CASSPGLAGDLYEQYF,TGTGCCAGCAGCCCCGGACTAGCGGGCGACCTCTACGAGCAGTACTTC
TRBJ1-1,TRBV21-1,NA,NA,CASSNGTEAFF,TGTGCCAGCAGCAACGGGACTGAAGCTTTCTTT
TRBJ1-5,TRBV5-5,NA,NA,CASSMQLSGDQPQHF,TGTGCCAGCAGCATGCAGCTATCGGGGGATCAGCCCCAGCATTTT
TRBJ2-5,TRBV7-2,NA,NA,CASSLETGVNHF,TGTGCCAGCAGCTTAGAGACGGGAGTCAACCACTTC
TRBJ1-6,TRBV5-1,TRBD1,NA,CASSLGQGNSPLHF,TGCGCCAGCAGCTTAGGACAGGGGAATTCACCCCTCCACTTT
TRBJ1-5,TRBV2,TRBD1,NA,CASRMTGPQPQHF,TGTGCCAGCAGAATGACAGGGCCTCAGCCCCAGCATTTT
TRBJ2-2,TRBV11-3,NA,NA,CASSPYSGMGSGELFF,TGTGCCAGCAGCCCCTACTCAGGGATGGGATCCGGGGAGCTGTTTTTT
TRBJ1-6,TRBV7-8,TRBD1,NA,CASSQGGHYNSPLHF,TGTGCCAGCAGTCAAGGGGGCCACTATAATTCACCCCTCCACTTT
TRBJ1-4,TRBV5-8,TRBD1,NA,CASSFPGTGHEKLFF,TGTGCCAGCAGCTTTCCCGGGACAGGGCACGAAAAACTGTTTTTT
TRBJ1-2,TRBV29-1,TRBD1,few,CSTDRDYGYTF,TGCAGCACGGACAGGGACTATGGCTACACCTTC
TRBJ1-1,TRBV5-1,NA,NA,CASSLERVDIEAFF,TGCGCCAGCAGCTTGGAGCGGGTCGATATTGAAGCTTTCTTT
TRBJ1-4,TRBV4-2,TRBD1,NA,CASSQVQGGNEKLFF,TGTGCCAGCAGCCAAGTACAGGGGGGGAATGAAAAACTGTTTTTT
TRBJ1-1,TRBV5-5,TRBD1,NA,CASSLAGGIFTEAFF,TGTGCCAGCAGCTTAGCAGGGGGGATTTTCACTGAAGCTTTCTTT
TRBJ2-1,TRBV29-1,TRBD2,NA,CSVALGLADYNEQFF,TGCAGCGTTGCTCTGGGACTAGCGGATTACAATGAGCAGTTCTTC
TRBJ2-3,TRBV7-2,NA,NA,CASSFPSTDTQYF,TGTGCCAGCAGCTTTCCTAGCACAGATACGCAGTATTTT
TRBJ1-1,TRBV3-1/TRBV3-2,NA,NA,CASSQASGVWVF,TGTGCCAGCAGCCAAGCGTCAGGGGTCTGGGTCTTT
TRBJ2-2,TRBV6-6,TRBD1,NA,CASTLTGGGNTGELFF,TGTGCCAGCACCCTCACAGGGGGCGGAAACACCGGGGAGCTGTTTTTT
TRBJ2-7,TRBV24-1,NA,NA,CATSDSGLPYEQYF,TGTGCCACCAGTGATTCAGGGCTACCCTACGAGCAGTACTTC
TRBJ2-5,TRBV19,TRBD1,NA,CASSSTGGMKTQYF,TGTGCCAGTAGTTCGACAGGGGGCATGAAGACCCAGTACTTC
TRBJ2-1,TRBV6-1,TRBD2,NA,CASSVTSGVTRSYNEQFF,TGTGCCAGCAGTGTTACTAGCGGGGTAACACGCTCCTACAATGAGCAGTTCTTC
TRBJ1-5,TRBV19,NA,NA,CASSSDRYNQPQHF,TGTGCCAGTAGTTCGGACAGATACAATCAGCCCCAGCATTTT
TRBJ1-1,TRBV28,NA,few,CASSSGLGNTEAFF,TGTGCCAGCAGTTCCGGACTGGGGAACACTGAAGCTTTCTTT
TRBJ2-7,TRBV30,TRBD1,NA,CAWSGTGDEQYF,TGTGCCTGGAGCGGGACAGGGGACGAGCAGTACTTC
TRBJ1-3,TRBV30,NA,once,CAWSLGAVGNTIYF,TGTGCCTGGAGTTTAGGGGCAGTAGGAAACACCATATATTTT
TRBJ1-3,TRBV18,TRBD1,NA,CASSQDRASGNTIYF,TGTGCCAGCTCCCAAGACAGGGCCTCTGGAAACACCATATATTTT
TRBJ2-2,TRBV2,NA,NA,CASSWAGTGELFF,TGTGCCAGCAGTTGGGCAGGGACCGGGGAGCTGTTTTTT